This entry lists 21 T cell receptor beta chains sequenced from one sample in a study of ipilimumab plus nivolumab after autologous stem cell transplantation. TCRdb's copy holds only in-frame clones and misses some; the assay was immunoSEQ multiplex PCR. The profile shows a few thousand clones, roughly 91% of them singletons. The material was PBMCs, obtained in a trial of ipilimumab plus nivolumab as post-transplant consolidation. Every receptor here comes from a male donor with multiple myeloma.

The chain is built from TRBV4-1 and TRBJ2-3; no reliable D call. V gave up 1 base and J gave up 5 bases, with 13 bases separating them. Germline CDR1 is MGHRA and CDR2 is YSYEKL. CDR3 length: 15 residues. The CDR3 here is CASSQVSPRRDTQYF. The CDR3 nucleotides read TGCGCCAGCAGCCAAGTGAGCCCAAGGCGAGATACGCAGTATTTT.

The chain carries TRBV7-2 and TRBJ2-1; 10 nucleotides line up with TRBD2. In germline, CDR1 is SGHTA, CDR2 FQGNSA. After removal of 1 base from V and 10 bases from J, the junction contained 13 bases not matched to a gene. The CDR3 sequence is 17 residues long. In DNA form, the CDR3 reads TGTGCCAGCAGCTTAGAGTATGGGCTAGCGGGAGACCGGGAGCAGTTCTTC. Amino acid sequence: CASSLEYGLAGDREQFF.

The table lists this clone with a few counts. The V call is TRBV10-1, the J call TRBJ1-2; 8 positions agree with TRBD1. The CDR3 length is 13 residues. CDR1 and CDR2 (germline): WNHNN, SYGVQD (reference sequence). V shed 10 bases, J shed 2 bases, and the junction held 6 bases outside the gene matches. CDR3 nucleotides: TGCGCCACGGGACAGGTGATGAACTATGGCTACACCTTC. Protein product: CATGQVMNYGYTF.

This chain connects TRBV7-7 to TRBJ2-2; D uncertain. With 4 bases removed from V and 8 bases from J, the gap between germline ends came to 8 bases. CDR3 length: 12 amino acids. The germline V gene has CDR1 SSHAT and CDR2 FNYEAQ (reference sequence). CDR3 protein: CASSSQLGELFF. The CDR3 DNA follows: TGTGCCAGCAGCTCCCAGTTAGGGGAGCTGTTTTTT.

The rearrangement links TRBV19 to TRBJ2-3; D uncertain. V lost 2 bases, J lost 2 bases, and 8 bases lay in between. This CDR3 contains 14 residues. Germline CDR1 and CDR2: LNHDA and SQIVND (reference sequence). CDR3 sequence: CASSIWDFTDTQYF. The DNA of the CDR3 is TGTGCCAGTAGTATATGGGATTTCACAGATACGCAGTATTTT.

V usage is TRBV23-1 and J usage is TRBJ2-7; 7 positions match TRBD2. TRBV23-1 is recorded as an ORF, its role being uncertain. With V trimmed by 3 bases and J by 5 bases, 10 bases remained unmatched. CDR3 length: 15 residues. CDR3 amino acids: CASSHRAGELDEQYF. The DNA for the CDR3 is TGCGCCAGCAGTCACAGGGCGGGAGAGCTCGACGAGCAGTACTTC.

The chain couples TRBV5-4 to TRBJ2-1; 9 positions match TRBD1. The ends lost 4 bases at V and 2 bases at J; junction bases unmatched: 4. Germline V CDR1 and CDR2: SGHNT, YYREEE (reference sequence). CDR3 length: 15 amino acids. The CDR3 DNA reads as TGTGCCAGCAGCCGCACAGGGGGCACCTACAATGAGCAGTTCTTC. This translates into CASSRTGGTYNEQFF. The full variable domain, with the rest looked up from reference TRBV5-4 and TRBJ2-1, is ETGVTQSPTHLIKTRGQQVTLRCSSQSGHNTVSWYQQALGQGPQFIFQYYREEENGRGNFPPRFSGLQFPNYSSELNVNALELDDSALYLCASSRTGGTYNEQFFGPGTRLTVL.

The chain is built from TRBV25-1 and TRBJ2-7; D ambiguous. From germline, CDR1 is MGHDK and CDR2 SYGVNS. V was clipped by 4 bases and J by 2 bases, with 9 bases between them. This CDR3 region has 13 residues. The CDR3: CASSVTLAYEQYF. The CDR3 DNA reads TGTGCCAGCAGTGTGACGTTGGCCTACGAGCAGTACTTC.

CDR3 sequence (DNA): TGTGCCAGCAGTTTACCGTCGACAGGTTCCACAGATACGCAGTATTTT. It yields the protein CASSLPSTGSTDTQYF. The chain joins TRBV28 to TRBJ2-3; D is perhaps TRBD1 (6 bases). Trimming removed 2 bases at V and 2 bases at J, with 14 bases between. In germline, CDR1 is MDHEN, CDR2 SYDVKM. This CDR3 is built from 16 residues.

In this sample, this clone turned up a few times. The J gene is TRBJ2-5, the V gene TRBV19, with 7 bases lining up with TRBD1. This CDR3 comprises 15 residues. The V gene's germline CDR1 is LNHDA and CDR2 SQIVND (reference sequence). J gave up 1 base and V 5 bases, and 7 bases lay outside the gene matches. This chain's CDR3 is CASSRGQSPQETQYF. CDR3 sequence (DNA): TGTGCCAGTAGTCGGGGACAGTCCCCCCAAGAGACCCAGTACTTC.

This chain connects TRBV27 to TRBJ1-2; D is unclear. Trimming left V 5 bases short and J 4 bases short, with 20 bases between. Germline CDR1 and CDR2: MNHEY and SMNVEV (reference sequence). The CDR3 consists of 16 residues. CDR3 bases: TGTGCCAGCAGTCCACTCGGGCTTCGTACCGGCTATGGCTACACCTTC. Its translation: CASSPLGLRTGYGYTF.

The chain uses TRBV11-2 and TRBJ1-4; 10 positions match TRBD1. The junction had 8 bases not matched to a gene; V was cut back by 6 bases and J by 10 bases. The CDR3 has 14 amino acids. From germline, CDR1 is SGHAT and CDR2 FQNNGV. The chain's CDR3 is CASRPGTGERKLFF. In DNA form, the CDR3 reads TGTGCCAGCAGGCCCGGGACAGGGGAGAGAAAACTGTTTTTT.

The chain links TRBV11-2 to TRBJ1-6; TRBD1 is a possible D gene (5 bases). Germline values: CDR1 SGHAT, CDR2 FQNNGV. This CDR3 contains 17 residues. V was pared by 0 bases and J by 0 bases, with 9 bases between. Here the CDR3 DNA reads TGTGCCAGCAGCTTAGATGAGAGGGGCTCCTATAATTCACCCCTCCACTTT. Amino acid sequence: CASSLDERGSYNSPLHF.

CDR3 in DNA: TGTGCCTGGCGAGAAAAGCGTCGGGCCAACGTCCTGACTTTC. Translation gives CAWREKRRANVLTF. The chain links TRBV30 to TRBJ2-6, with D unclear. The CDR3 consists of 14 residues. Germline loops: CDR1 GTSNPN, CDR2 SVGIG (reference sequence). Trimming removed 5 bases at V and 5 bases at J, with 13 bases between.

V gene TRBV18 combines with J gene TRBJ1-4, with a tentative D call TRBD1 (6 bases). The CDR3 runs to 15 residues. V lost 5 bases and J lost 5, with 15 bases in between. CDR1 KGHSH and CDR2 LQKENI come from the germline V gene. CDR3 sequence reads: CASSTPEGGNEKLFF. CDR3 in DNA: TGTGCCAGCTCAACCCCTGAGGGGGGGAATGAAAAACTGTTTTTT.

V usage is TRBV2 and J usage is TRBJ2-2; D not resolved. The CDR3 sequence is 16 residues long. Deletions cut 1 base from V and 4 bases from J, with 13 bases between. In germline, CDR1 is SNHLY, CDR2 FYNNEI. The CDR3 reads CASSEVPNLGTGELFF. For the CDR3, the DNA is TGTGCCAGCAGTGAAGTTCCTAACCTGGGCACCGGGGAGCTGTTTTTT. The full variable domain, with the rest looked up from reference TRBV2 and TRBJ2-2, is EPEVTQTPSHQVTQMGQEVILRCVPISNHLYFYWYRQILGQKVEFLVSFYNNEISEKSEIFDDQFSVERPDGSNFTLKIRSTKLEDSAMYFCASSEVPNLGTGELFFGEGSRLTVL.

V usage is TRBV27 and J usage is TRBJ2-7, with D perhaps TRBD1 (6 bases). Trimming removed 6 bases at V and 2 bases at J, with 14 bases between. Germline V lookup: CDR1 MNHEY, CDR2 SMNVEV (reference sequence). The length of the CDR3 is 14 residues. CDR3 in amino acids: CASSWGQGTYEQYF. The CDR3 DNA is TGTGCCAGCAGCTGGGGGCAGGGCACCTACGAGCAGTACTTC.

Remarks on this clone: Its ends do not fully match the called genes, so a read error is possible. The chain has TRBV5-1 and TRBJ2-2; D call uncertain. There are 16 residues in the CDR3. Germline CDR1 SGHRS, CDR2 YFSETQ. The CDR3: CASSLEGNLNPGELFF. CDR3 nucleotides: TGCGCCAGCAGCTTGGAAGGGAATCTGAACCCCGGGGAGCTGTTTTTT.

This CDR3 reads CASSSGRGHEQFF. In DNA form, the CDR3 reads TGTGCCAGCAGCTCTGGTCGAGGCCATGAGCAGTTCTTC. The chain links TRBV7-9 to TRBJ2-1; D gene uncertain. CDR1 and CDR2 (germline): SEHNR, FQNEAQ (reference sequence). CDR3 length: 13 amino acids. Trimming took 4 bases from V and 8 from J, leaving 12 bases between them.

The chain employs TRBV5-6 and TRBJ2-6; no clear D gene. V gave up 7 bases and J gave up 5 bases, with 22 bases separating them. Germline V gene sequence: CDR1 SGHDT, CDR2 YYEEEE. The CDR3 runs 17 residues. CDR3 sequence: CASLRVNSHSRANVLTF. Here the CDR3 DNA reads TGTGCCAGCTTGCGAGTCAATAGTCACAGTCGGGCCAACGTCCTGACTTTC.

The rearrangement joins TRBV18 to TRBJ2-6; 7 bases match TRBD2. Trimming took 1 base from V and 0 from J; bases not matched to a gene: 9. The CDR3 spans 19 residues. Germline values: CDR1 KGHSH, CDR2 LQKENI. The CDR3 protein is CASSPRGGLIDSGANVLTF. The CDR3 DNA reads TGTGCCAGCTCACCACGGGGAGGGCTTATAGACTCTGGGGCCAACGTCCTGACTTTC.